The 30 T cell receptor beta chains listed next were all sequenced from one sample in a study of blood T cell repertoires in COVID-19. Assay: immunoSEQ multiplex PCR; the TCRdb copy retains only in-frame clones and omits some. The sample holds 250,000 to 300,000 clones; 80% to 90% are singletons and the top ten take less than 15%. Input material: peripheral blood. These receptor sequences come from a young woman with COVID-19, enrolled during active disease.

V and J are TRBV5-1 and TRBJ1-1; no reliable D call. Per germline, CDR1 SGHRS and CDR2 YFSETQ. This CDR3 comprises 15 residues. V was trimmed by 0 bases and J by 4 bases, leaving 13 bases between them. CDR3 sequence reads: CASSLATRTVTEAFF. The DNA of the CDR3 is TGCGCCAGCAGCTTGGCCACCAGGACTGTCACTGAAGCTTTCTTT.

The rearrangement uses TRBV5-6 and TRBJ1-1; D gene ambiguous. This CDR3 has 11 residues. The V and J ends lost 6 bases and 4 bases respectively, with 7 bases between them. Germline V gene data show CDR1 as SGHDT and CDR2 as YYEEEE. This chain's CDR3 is CASKAGTEAFF. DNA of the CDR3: TGTGCCAGCAAGGCGGGCACTGAAGCTTTCTTT.

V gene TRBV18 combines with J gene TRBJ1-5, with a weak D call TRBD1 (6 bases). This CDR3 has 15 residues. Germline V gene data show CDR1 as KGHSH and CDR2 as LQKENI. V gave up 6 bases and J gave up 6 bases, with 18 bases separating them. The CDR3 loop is CASSMTSQGGQPQHF. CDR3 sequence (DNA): TGTGCCAGCTCCATGACCTCACAGGGTGGTCAGCCCCAGCATTTT.

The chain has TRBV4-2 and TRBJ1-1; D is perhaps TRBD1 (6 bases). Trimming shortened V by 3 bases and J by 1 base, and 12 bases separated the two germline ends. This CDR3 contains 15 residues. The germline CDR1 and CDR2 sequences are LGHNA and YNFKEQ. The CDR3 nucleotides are TGTGCCAGCAGCCAGGGCAGGGGTGCGAACACTGAAGCTTTCTTT. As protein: CASSQGRGANTEAFF.

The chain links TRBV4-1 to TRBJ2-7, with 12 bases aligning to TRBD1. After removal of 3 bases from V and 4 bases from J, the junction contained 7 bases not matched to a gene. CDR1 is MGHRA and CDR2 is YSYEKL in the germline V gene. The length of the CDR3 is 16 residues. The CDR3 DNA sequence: TGCGCCAGCAGCCATCTACCGGGACAGGGGGCATACGAGCAGTACTTC. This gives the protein CASSHLPGQGAYEQYF.

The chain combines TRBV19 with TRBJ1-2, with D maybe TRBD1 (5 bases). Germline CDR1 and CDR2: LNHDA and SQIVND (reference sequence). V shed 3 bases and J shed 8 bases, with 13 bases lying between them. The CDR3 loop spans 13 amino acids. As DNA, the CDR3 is TGTGCCAGTAGTATTGGAGGGGCTGGAGGCTACACCTTC. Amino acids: CASSIGGAGGYTF.

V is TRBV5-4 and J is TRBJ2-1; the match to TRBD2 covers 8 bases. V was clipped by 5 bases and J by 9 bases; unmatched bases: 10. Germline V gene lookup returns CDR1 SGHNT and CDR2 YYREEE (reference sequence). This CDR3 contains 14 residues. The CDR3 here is CASSLKRGQLEQFF. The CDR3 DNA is TGTGCCAGCAGTCTTAAGCGGGGGCAGCTTGAGCAGTTCTTC.

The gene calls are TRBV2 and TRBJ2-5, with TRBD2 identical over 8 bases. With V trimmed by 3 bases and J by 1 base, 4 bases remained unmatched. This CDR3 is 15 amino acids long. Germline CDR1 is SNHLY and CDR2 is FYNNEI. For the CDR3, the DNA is TGTGCCAGCAGTGACGGCGGGGGGACCCAAGAGACCCAGTACTTC. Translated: CASSDGGGTQETQYF.

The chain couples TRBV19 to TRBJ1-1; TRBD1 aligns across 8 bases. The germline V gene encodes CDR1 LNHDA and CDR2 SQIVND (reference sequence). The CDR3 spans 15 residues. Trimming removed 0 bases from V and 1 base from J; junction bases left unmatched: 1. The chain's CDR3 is CASSIDRGRNTEAFF. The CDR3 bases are TGTGCCAGTAGTATAGACAGGGGGCGGAACACTGAAGCTTTCTTT.

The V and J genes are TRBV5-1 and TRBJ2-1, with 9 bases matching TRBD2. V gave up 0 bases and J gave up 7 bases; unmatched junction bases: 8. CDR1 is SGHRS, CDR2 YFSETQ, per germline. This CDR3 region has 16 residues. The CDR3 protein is CASSLAFAGGLNEQFF. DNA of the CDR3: TGCGCCAGCAGCTTGGCCTTCGCGGGGGGGCTAAATGAGCAGTTCTTC.

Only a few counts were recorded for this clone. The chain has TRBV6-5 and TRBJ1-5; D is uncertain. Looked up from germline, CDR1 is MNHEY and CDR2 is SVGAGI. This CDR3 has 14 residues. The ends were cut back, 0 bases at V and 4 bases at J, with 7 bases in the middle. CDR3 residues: CASSYSGLNQPQHF. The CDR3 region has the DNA TGTGCCAGCAGTTACTCGGGCCTGAATCAGCCCCAGCATTTT.

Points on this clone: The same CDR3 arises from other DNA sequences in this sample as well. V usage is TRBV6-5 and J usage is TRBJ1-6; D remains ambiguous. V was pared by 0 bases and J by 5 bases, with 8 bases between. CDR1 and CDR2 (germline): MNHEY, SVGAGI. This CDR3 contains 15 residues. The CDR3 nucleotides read TGTGCCAGCAGTTACTCGAGGCAAAATAATTCACCCCTCCACTTT. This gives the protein CASSYSRQNNSPLHF.

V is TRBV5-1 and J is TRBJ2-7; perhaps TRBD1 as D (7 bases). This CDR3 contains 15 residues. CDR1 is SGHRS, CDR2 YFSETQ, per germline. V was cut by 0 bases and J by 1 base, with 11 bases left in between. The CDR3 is CASSLGAGGSYEQYF. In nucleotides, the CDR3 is TGCGCCAGCAGCTTGGGGGCAGGGGGGTCCTACGAGCAGTACTTC.

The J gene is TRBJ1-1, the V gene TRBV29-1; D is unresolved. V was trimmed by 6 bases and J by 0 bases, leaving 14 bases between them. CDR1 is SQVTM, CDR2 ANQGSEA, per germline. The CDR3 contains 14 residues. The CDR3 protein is CSVEIRGMNTEAFF. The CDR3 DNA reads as TGCAGCGTGGAAATCAGAGGGATGAACACTGAAGCTTTCTTT.

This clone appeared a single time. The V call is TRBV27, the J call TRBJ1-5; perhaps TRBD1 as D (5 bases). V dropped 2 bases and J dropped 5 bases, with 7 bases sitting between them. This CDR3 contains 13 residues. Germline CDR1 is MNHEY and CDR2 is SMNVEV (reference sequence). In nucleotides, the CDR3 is TGTGCCAGCAGTTTAGGGGCCTATCAGCCCCAGCATTTT. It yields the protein CASSLGAYQPQHF.

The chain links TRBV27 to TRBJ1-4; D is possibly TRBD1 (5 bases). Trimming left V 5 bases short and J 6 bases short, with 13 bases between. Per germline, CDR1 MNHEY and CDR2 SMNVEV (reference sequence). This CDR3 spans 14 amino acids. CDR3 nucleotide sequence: TGTGCCAGCAGTACCAGGGTTGATGATGAAAAACTGTTTTTT. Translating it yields CASSTRVDDEKLFF.

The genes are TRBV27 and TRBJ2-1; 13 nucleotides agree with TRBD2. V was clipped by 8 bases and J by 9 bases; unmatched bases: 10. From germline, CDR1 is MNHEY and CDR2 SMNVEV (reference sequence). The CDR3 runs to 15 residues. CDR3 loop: CASGFGTSGVPEQFF. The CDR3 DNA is TGTGCCAGCGGATTTGGGACTAGCGGGGTCCCTGAGCAGTTCTTC.

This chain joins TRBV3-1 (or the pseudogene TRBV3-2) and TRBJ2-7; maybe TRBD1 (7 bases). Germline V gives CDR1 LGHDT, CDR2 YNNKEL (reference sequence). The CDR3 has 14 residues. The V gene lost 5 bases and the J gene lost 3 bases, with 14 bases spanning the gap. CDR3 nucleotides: TGTGCCAGCAGCTACCGACAGGGACTCTACGAGCAGTACTTC. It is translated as CASSYRQGLYEQYF.

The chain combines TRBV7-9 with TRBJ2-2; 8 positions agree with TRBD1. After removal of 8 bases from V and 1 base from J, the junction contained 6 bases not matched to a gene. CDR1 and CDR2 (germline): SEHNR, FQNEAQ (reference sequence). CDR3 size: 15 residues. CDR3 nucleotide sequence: TGTGCCAGCTCCCCCAGGGGGCAGAACACCGGGGAGCTGTTTTTT. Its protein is CASSPRGQNTGELFF.

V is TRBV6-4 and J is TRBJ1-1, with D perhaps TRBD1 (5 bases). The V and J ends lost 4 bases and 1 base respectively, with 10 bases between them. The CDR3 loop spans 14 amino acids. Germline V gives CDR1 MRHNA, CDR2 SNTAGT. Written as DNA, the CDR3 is TGTGCCAGCAGTGCAGACAGCTCGAACACTGAAGCTTTCTTT. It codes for CASSADSSNTEAFF.

The CDR3 DNA reads TGTGCCAGCAGTTCCACCTACGAGCAGTACTTC. Amino acids: CASSSTYEQYF. This sequence joins TRBV6-1 and TRBJ2-7; D not certain. Trimming took 5 bases from V and 2 from J, leaving 4 bases between them. This CDR3 is built from 11 residues. Germline V gene data show CDR1 as MNHNS and CDR2 as SASEGT.

The CDR3 nucleotides are TGCAGCGGCAGGGACAGTCCTAACCATAACACCGGGGAGCTGTTTTTT. Encoded protein: CSGRDSPNHNTGELFF. The chain has TRBV29-1 and TRBJ2-2, with TRBD1 matching over 7 bases. The CDR3 contains 16 residues. Germline V gene data show CDR1 as SQVTM and CDR2 as ANQGSEA. The ends lost 7 bases at V and 2 bases at J; junction bases unmatched: 13.

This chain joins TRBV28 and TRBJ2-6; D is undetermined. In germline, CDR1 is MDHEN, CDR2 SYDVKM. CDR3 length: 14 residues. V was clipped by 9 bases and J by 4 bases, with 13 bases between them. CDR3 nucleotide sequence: TGTGCCAGTACTCCTAACCCCGGGGCCAACGTCCTGACTTTC. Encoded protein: CASTPNPGANVLTF.

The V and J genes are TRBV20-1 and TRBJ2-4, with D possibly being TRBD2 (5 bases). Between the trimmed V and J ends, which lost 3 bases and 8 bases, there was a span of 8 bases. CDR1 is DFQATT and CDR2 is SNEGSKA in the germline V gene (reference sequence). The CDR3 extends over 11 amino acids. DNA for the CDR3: TGCAGTGCTAGCCGGGGTGACATTCAGTACTTC. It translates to CSASRGDIQYF.

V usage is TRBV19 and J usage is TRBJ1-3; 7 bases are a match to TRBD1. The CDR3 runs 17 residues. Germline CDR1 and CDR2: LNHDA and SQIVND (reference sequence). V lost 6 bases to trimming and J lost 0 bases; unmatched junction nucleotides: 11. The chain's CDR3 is CASSASNRGPSGNTIYF. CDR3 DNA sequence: TGTGCCAGTAGCGCCTCGAACAGGGGACCCTCTGGAAACACCATATATTTT.

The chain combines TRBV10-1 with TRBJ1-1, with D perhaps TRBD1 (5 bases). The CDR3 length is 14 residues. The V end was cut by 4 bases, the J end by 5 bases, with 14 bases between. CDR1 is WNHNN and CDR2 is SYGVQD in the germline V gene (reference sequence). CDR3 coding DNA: TGCGCCAGCAGTGGAGTTAGGGGTTGGACTGAAGCTTTCTTT. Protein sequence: CASSGVRGWTEAFF.

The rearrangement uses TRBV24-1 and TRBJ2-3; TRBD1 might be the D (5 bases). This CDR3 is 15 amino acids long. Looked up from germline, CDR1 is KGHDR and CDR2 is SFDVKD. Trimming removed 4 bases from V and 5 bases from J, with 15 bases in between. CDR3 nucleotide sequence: TGTGCCACCAGTGACCCCAGGGTAACGGGAGATACGCAGTATTTT. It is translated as CATSDPRVTGDTQYF.

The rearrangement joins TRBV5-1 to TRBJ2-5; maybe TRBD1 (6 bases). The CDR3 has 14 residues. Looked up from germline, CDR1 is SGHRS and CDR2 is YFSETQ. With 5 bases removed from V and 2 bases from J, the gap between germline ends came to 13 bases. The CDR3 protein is CASSHRAGQETQYF. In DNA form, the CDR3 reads TGCGCCAGCAGTCACAGGGCTGGGCAAGAGACCCAGTACTTC.

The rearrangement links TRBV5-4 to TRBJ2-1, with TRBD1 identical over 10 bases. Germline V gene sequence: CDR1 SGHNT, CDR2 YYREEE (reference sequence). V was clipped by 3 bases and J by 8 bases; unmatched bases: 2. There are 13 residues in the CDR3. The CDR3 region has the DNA TGTGCCAGCAGCTGGGACAGGGGAGATGAGCAGTTCTTC. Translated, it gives CASSWDRGDEQFF.

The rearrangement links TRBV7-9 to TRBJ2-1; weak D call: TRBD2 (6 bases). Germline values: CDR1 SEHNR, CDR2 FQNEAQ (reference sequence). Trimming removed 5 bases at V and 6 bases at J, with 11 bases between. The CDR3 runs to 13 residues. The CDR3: CASSPLRGNEQFF. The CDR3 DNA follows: TGTGCCAGCAGCCCCCTGCGGGGCAATGAGCAGTTCTTC. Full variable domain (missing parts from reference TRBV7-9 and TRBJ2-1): DTGVSQNPRHKITKRGQNVTFRCDPISEHNRLYWYRQTLGQGPEFLTYFQNEAQLEKSRLLSDRFSAERPKGSFSTLEIQRTEQGDSAMYLCASSPLRGNEQFFGPGTRLTVL.